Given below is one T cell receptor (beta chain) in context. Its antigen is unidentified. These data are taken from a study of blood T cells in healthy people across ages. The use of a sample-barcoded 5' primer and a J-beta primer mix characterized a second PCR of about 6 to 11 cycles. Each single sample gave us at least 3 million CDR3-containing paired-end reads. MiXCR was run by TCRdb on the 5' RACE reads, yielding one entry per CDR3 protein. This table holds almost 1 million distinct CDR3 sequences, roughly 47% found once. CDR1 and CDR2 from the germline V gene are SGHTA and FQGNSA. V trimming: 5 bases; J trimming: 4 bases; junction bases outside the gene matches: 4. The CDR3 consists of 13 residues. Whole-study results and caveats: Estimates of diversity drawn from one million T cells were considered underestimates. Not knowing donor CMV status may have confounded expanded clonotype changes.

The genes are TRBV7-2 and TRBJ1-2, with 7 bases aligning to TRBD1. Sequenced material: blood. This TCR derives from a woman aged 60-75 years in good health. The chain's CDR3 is CASSRQGPYGYTF. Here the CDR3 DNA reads TGTGCCAGCAGCCGACAGGGACCCTATGGCTACACCTTC.